This passage covers 20 T cell receptor beta chains from one sample sequenced in a study of blood T cell repertoires in COVID-19. Using immunoSEQ multiplex PCR, the repertoire was profiled, and TCRdb retains in-frame clones only, with some absent. The sample records about 480,000 clones, around nine tenths being singletons. Input material: PBMCs or T cells enriched from blood (not recorded which). The source is a woman in her sixties who had recovered from COVID-19.

CDR3 in DNA: TGTGCCAGCAGCGGGACAGGGTCCGGGGAGCTGTTTTTT. Protein: CASSGTGSGELFF. This sequence joins TRBV7-9 and TRBJ2-2, with 9 bases that match TRBD1. This CDR3 comprises 13 residues. The germline CDR1 and CDR2 sequences are SEHNR and FQNEAQ (reference sequence). V lost 5 bases, J lost 6 bases, and 1 base stayed unmatched.

This clone has more than one count but fewer than ten. This chain connects TRBV5-4 to TRBJ1-2; weak D call: TRBD1 (6 bases). With 4 bases removed from V and 3 bases from J, the gap between germline ends came to 16 bases. The CDR3 runs to 15 residues. Germline V lookup: CDR1 SGHNT, CDR2 YYREEE (reference sequence). The CDR3 loop reads CASSPGQIIDYGYTF. In DNA form, the CDR3 reads TGTGCCAGCAGCCCCGGACAGATTATCGACTATGGCTACACCTTC.

This clone was found a few times. Other nucleotide sequences from this sample produce the same CDR3. The chain recombines TRBV12-3 or TRBV12-4 with TRBJ2-7; D may be TRBD2 (5 bases). Between the trimmed V and J ends, which lost 4 bases and 0 bases, there was a span of 7 bases. The CDR3 covers 13 residues. DNA of the CDR3: TGTGCCAGCAGTTATGGGAGCTCCTACGAGCAGTACTTC. This translates into CASSYGSSYEQYF.

The rearrangement joins TRBV24-1 to TRBJ1-5; D is uncertain. Germline CDR1 and CDR2: KGHDR and SFDVKD. This CDR3 comprises 15 residues. Trimming removed 4 bases at V and 3 bases at J, with 12 bases between. This chain's CDR3 is CATSDPAQPNQPQHF. CDR3 sequence (DNA): TGTGCCACCAGTGACCCCGCGCAACCCAATCAGCCCCAGCATTTT.

This CDR3 reads CASSSPDRANYGYTF. The CDR3 DNA reads TGCGCCAGCAGCTCCCCGGACAGGGCTAACTATGGCTACACCTTC. The chain carries TRBV5-1 and TRBJ1-2, with 8 bases identical to TRBD1. V gave up 3 bases and J gave up 0 bases; unmatched junction bases: 4. The germline V gene encodes CDR1 SGHRS and CDR2 YFSETQ. CDR3 length equals 15 residues.

This clone was detected a few times. V gene TRBV10-3 combines with J gene TRBJ2-7, with 11 positions matching TRBD1. The CDR3 extends over 13 amino acids. The V gene end was trimmed by 7 bases and the J gene end by 6 bases; junction bases not matched to a gene: 5. Germline CDR1 reads ENHRY; CDR2 reads SYGVKD. In DNA, the CDR3 is TGTGCCATCAACACCGGGACAGGGGGCGAGCAGTACTTC. Translation gives CAINTGTGGEQYF.

J is TRBJ2-2 and V is TRBV5-1; D perhaps matches TRBD1 (6 bases). The germline CDR1 and CDR2 sequences are SGHRS and YFSETQ. Between the trimmed V and J ends, which lost 0 bases and 3 bases, there was a span of 12 bases. The CDR3 totals 16 residues. CDR3 DNA: TGCGCCAGCAGCTTGGGGCAGGGGTTATACACCGGGGAGCTGTTTTTT. Translating it yields CASSLGQGLYTGELFF. The full variable domain, completed using reference TRBV5-1 and TRBJ2-2, is KAGVTQTPRYLIKTRGQQVTLSCSPISGHRSVSWYQQTPGQGLQFLFEYFSETQRNKGNFPGRFSGRQFSNSRSEMNVSTLELGDSALYLCASSLGQGLYTGELFFGEGSRLTVL.

This chain links TRBV6-5 with TRBJ2-7; 8 bases line up with TRBD1. In germline, CDR1 is MNHEY, CDR2 SVGAGI. The CDR3 is made up of 14 amino acids. After removal of 8 bases from V and 8 bases from J, the junction contained 14 bases not matched to a gene. CDR3 sequence: CASRPGQEFTKQYV. CDR3 nucleotides: TGTGCCAGCCGTCCGGGACAGGAATTTACGAAGCAGTACGTC.

V and J are TRBV24-1 and TRBJ2-4, with D possibly TRBD1 on 6 matching bases. The germline V gene has CDR1 KGHDR and CDR2 SFDVKD. Deletions cut 7 bases from V and 7 bases from J, with 16 bases between. The CDR3 length is 14 residues. The CDR3 bases are TGTGCCACCAGCCACTCGGACAGCCGTAACATTCAGTACTTC. This encodes CATSHSDSRNIQYF.

This clone was seen a single time. The genes are TRBV27 and TRBJ2-3, with 9 bases matching TRBD2. Per the germline V gene, CDR1 is MNHEY and CDR2 is SMNVEV (reference sequence). Trimming cost V 8 bases and J 3 bases; bases outside gene matches: 6. CDR3 size: 14 residues. The CDR3 sequence is CASRRSGGTDTQYF. As DNA, the CDR3 is TGTGCCAGCCGGCGAAGCGGGGGGACAGATACGCAGTATTTT.

The V gene is TRBV11-2, the J gene TRBJ2-3; D is perhaps TRBD2 (5 bases). The CDR3 has 13 residues. Between the trimmed V and J ends, which lost 5 bases and 1 base, there was a span of 7 bases. Per the germline V gene, CDR1 is SGHAT and CDR2 is FQNNGV. The CDR3: CASSRTRTDTQYF. CDR3 nucleotide sequence: TGTGCCAGCAGCCGGACTCGCACAGATACGCAGTATTTT.

This clone was seen once. CDR3 in amino acids: CASSLGVGINYGYTF. The CDR3 region has the DNA TGTGCCAGCAGCTTGGGGGTGGGCATTAACTATGGCTACACCTTC. V gene TRBV5-8 combines with J gene TRBJ1-2; unclear D gene. V lost 0 bases and J 1 base, leaving 10 bases between the germline ends. The CDR3 extends over 15 amino acids. Germline CDR1 reads SGHTS; CDR2 reads YDEGEE.

The chain uses TRBV6-5 and TRBJ2-5, with D perhaps matching TRBD1 (6 bases). V was pared by 6 bases and J by 4 bases, with 12 bases between. This CDR3 contains 13 residues. Per the germline V gene, CDR1 is MNHEY and CDR2 is SVGAGI. CDR3 nucleotide sequence: TGTGCCAGCAGATCCACAGGGACAGAGACCCAGTACTTC. This encodes CASRSTGTETQYF.

The chain uses TRBV6-2 or TRBV6-3 and TRBJ2-7, with a possible D match to TRBD1 (5 bases). The CDR3 loop spans 14 amino acids. The germline CDR1 and CDR2 sequences are MNHEY and SVGEGT. V lost 0 bases to trimming and J lost 1 base, with 7 bases between them. The CDR3 sequence: CASSYSGQSYEQYV. The CDR3 DNA is TGTGCCAGCAGTTACTCGGGGCAGTCCTACGAGCAGTACGTC.

The CDR3 coding sequence is TGTGCCAGCAGCTTGAGACACCAAGACTATGGCTACACCTTC. Translated: CASSLRHQDYGYTF. V gene TRBV5-6 combines with J gene TRBJ1-2; D remains ambiguous. Germline CDR1 and CDR2: SGHDT and YYEEEE. Trimming cost V 1 base and J 3 bases, with 10 bases left between them. CDR3 length equals 14 residues.

The chain recombines TRBV10-2 with TRBJ1-5; tentative D call: TRBD1 (6 bases). The CDR3 has 14 residues. V was pared by 6 bases and J by 6 bases, with 15 bases between. The germline V gene has CDR1 WSHSY and CDR2 SAAADI. CDR3 protein: CASRSRTVSQPQHF. CDR3 nucleotide sequence: TGCGCCAGCAGGTCCCGGACAGTAAGTCAGCCCCAGCATTTT.

The chain employs TRBV2 and TRBJ2-2; the D gene is possibly TRBD2 (5 bases). The CDR3 runs 17 residues. V gave up 4 bases and J gave up 6 bases, with 21 bases separating them. Germline V gene lookup returns CDR1 SNHLY and CDR2 FYNNEI. CDR3 in DNA: TGTGCCAGCAGTGCCGGAGGAAAATCTGGCAAAGCCGGGGAGCTGTTTTTT. It yields the protein CASSAGGKSGKAGELFF.

V and J are TRBV27 and TRBJ1-2, with 7 bases aligning to TRBD1. CDR3 length: 15 amino acids. Germline V gene data show CDR1 as MNHEY and CDR2 as SMNVEV (reference sequence). V was clipped by 4 bases and J by 4 bases; unmatched bases: 9. The CDR3 DNA reads as TGTGCCAGCAGTTCAAAGCCACAGGGGACCTATGGCTACACCTTC. This encodes CASSSKPQGTYGYTF.

This chain uses TRBV24-1 with TRBJ1-2; D is unclear. CDR1 is KGHDR, CDR2 SFDVKD, per germline. The CDR3 runs 13 residues. V was shortened by 3 bases and J by 8 bases, with 12 bases between the two germline ends. In DNA, the CDR3 is TGTGCCACCAGTGATCCACAGACCTGGGGCTACACCTTC. It encodes CATSDPQTWGYTF.

V gene TRBV5-5 combines with J gene TRBJ2-2; no reliable D call. V lost 0 bases and J 6 bases, leaving 9 bases between the germline ends. This CDR3 comprises 14 residues. Germline CDR1 and CDR2: SGHKS and YYEKEE (reference sequence). This CDR3 reads CASSLGAKAGELFF. CDR3 coding DNA: TGTGCCAGCAGCTTGGGGGCTAAGGCCGGGGAGCTGTTTTTT.